This T cell receptor beta chain was found in a study of T cells in Graves' hyperthyroidism and ophthalmopathy. In this sample, this clonotype turned up many times. Authors of the study amplified TCR beta CDR3 regions from RNA transcripts. HTBI primers were the set used in a first-round RT-PCR of the TCR CDR3. TCRdb itself ran the multiplex PCR reads through MiXCR, one entry per CDR3 protein. The sample lists over 200,000 distinct CDR3 sequences; approximately 20% were seen once. The sequence derives from a man aged 35-49 years with Graves' hyperthyroidism. The sample consisted of blood.

The CDR3 protein is CAWSGQGATQPQHF. The CDR3 DNA reads TGTGCCTGGTCGGGACAGGGGGCAACTCAGCCCCAGCATTTT. This rearrangement joins TRBV30 to TRBJ1-5, with 12 bases identical to TRBD1. This CDR3 region has 14 residues. V lost 5 bases, J lost 6 bases, and 5 bases stayed unmatched. CDR1 and CDR2 from the germline V gene are GTSNPN and SVGIG (reference sequence).